This T cell receptor (beta chain) stems from a study of shared T cell receptors in the human thymus. From germline, CDR1 is MDHEN and CDR2 SYDVKM. The CDR3 is 16 amino acids. Deletions cut 2 bases from V and 4 bases from J, with 17 bases between. TCRdb's table, derived via immunoSEQ multiplex PCR, lists solely in-frame clones and lacks some. The data contain approximately 490,000 clones, about 84% of them singletons. These sequences were also reported in another study, on human thymus T cells. As that report states: The donor group consisted of healthy Finnish infants who were having corrective surgery for congenital heart defects. Resections obtained during corrective heart surgery supplied the thymus tissue. Both thymic and peripheral blood repertoires showed apparently biased V and J usage. Related research examined unrelated individuals and reported that their thymic repertoires overlapped highly.

The gene calls are TRBV28 and TRBJ1-1; D uncertain. The sequence was obtained from a boy under three years old with a congenital heart defect. Sequencing was done on a sample of thymocytes. For the CDR3, the DNA is TGTGCCAGCAGTTTACCGTTCCCCGACGGAGGCACTGAAGCTTTCTTT. Residues: CASSLPFPDGGTEAFF.